Listed below are T cell receptor beta chains from one sample, sequenced in a study of T cells after yellow fever vaccination. TCRdb ran MiXCR on the 5' RACE reads and lists one entry per CDR3 protein. In the table there are roughly 250,000 distinct CDR3 sequences, 13% of which are singletons. Sequences were derived from CD4+ T cells sorted from PBMCs, sampled 45 days after the yellow fever booster vaccination. The source of these receptors is a man in his thirties or forties who received the YFV17D yellow fever vaccine. Both conserved end residues are trimmed from each CDR3.

V gene: TRBV9; J gene: TRBJ2-3; CDR3 protein: ASSVESTDTQY
V gene: TRBV29-1; J gene: TRBJ2-7; CDR3 protein: SVERSPNEQY
V gene: TRBV6-1; J gene: TRBJ1-6; CDR3 protein: ASSEPQAGGSPLH
V gene: TRBV20-1; J gene: TRBJ2-1; CDR3 protein: SASGRSEQF
V gene: TRBV5-6; J gene: TRBJ2-2; CDR3 protein: ASRLSSGNTGELF
V gene: TRBV20-1; J gene: TRBJ2-1; CDR3 protein: SAREASGRGMEQF
V gene: TRBV7-2; J gene: TRBJ2-7; CDR3 protein: ASSFERAYEQY
V gene: TRBV12-3/TRBV12-4; J gene: TRBJ2-3; CDR3 protein: ASSFRRLAGDTQY
V gene: TRBV7-2; J gene: TRBJ2-7; CDR3 protein: ASSLRRAGENEQY
V gene: TRBV29-1; J gene: TRBJ1-6; CDR3 protein: SVGGFNSPLH